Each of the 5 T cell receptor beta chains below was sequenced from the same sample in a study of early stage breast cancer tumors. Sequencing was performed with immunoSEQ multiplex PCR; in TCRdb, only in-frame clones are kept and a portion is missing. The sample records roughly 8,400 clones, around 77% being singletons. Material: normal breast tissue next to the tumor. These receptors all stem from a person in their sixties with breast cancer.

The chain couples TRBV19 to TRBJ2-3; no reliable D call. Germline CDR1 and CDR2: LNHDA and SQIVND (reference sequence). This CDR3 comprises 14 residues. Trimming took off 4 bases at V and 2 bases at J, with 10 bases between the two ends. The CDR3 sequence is CASSTTRNTDTQYF. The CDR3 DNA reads TGTGCCAGTAGTACCACCCGAAACACAGATACGCAGTATTTT.

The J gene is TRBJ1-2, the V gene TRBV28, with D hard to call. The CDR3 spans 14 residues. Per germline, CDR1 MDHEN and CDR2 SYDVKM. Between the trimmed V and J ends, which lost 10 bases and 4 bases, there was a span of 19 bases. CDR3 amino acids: CAISKGGRVYGYTF. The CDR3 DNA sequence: TGTGCCATCTCCAAAGGCGGACGAGTCTATGGCTACACCTTC.

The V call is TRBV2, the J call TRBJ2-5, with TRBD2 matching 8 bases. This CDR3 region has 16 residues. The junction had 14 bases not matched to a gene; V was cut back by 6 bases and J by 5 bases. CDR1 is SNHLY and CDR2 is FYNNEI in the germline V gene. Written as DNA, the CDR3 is TGTGCCAGCAGATACGCCGTGGGACTAGGGCGGGAGACCCAGTACTTC. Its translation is CASRYAVGLGRETQYF.

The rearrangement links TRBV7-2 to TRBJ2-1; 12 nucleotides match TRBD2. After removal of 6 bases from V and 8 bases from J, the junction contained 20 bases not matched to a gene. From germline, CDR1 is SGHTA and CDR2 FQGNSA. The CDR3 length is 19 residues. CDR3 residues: CASSSYDPSGGAYNDEQFF. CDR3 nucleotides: TGTGCCAGCAGTTCTTATGACCCTAGCGGGGGGGCATACAATGATGAGCAGTTCTTC.

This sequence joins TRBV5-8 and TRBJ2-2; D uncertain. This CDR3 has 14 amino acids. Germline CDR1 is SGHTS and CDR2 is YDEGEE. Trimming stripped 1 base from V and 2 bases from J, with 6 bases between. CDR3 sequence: CASSLIRNTGELFF. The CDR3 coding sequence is TGTGCCAGCAGCTTGATCAGAAACACCGGGGAGCTGTTTTTT.